This T cell receptor (beta chain) is from a study of cytomegalovirus exposure and HLA in healthy donors. Across the whole study: Among the approximately 420 donors who were genotyped, roughly 86% fell in the genetic ancestry cluster that is associated with self-reported Caucasian donors.

As for this clone: Its specificity is not known.

PCR primers comprised 60 Vbeta and 13 Jbeta primers. Libraries were prepared by immunoSEQ multiplex PCR; TCRdb keeps only in-frame clonotypes and omits some of them. The sample includes 84,000 or so clones, 60% to 80% of them seen just once. The study, taken as a whole, reports: According to reports, the classifier identified cytomegalovirus status with high specificity and sensitivity. The authors reported that TCR beta sequences could predict HLA-A and HLA-B alleles. These predictions were accurate for most subjects in the first cohort. A further, later analysis showed that HLA-associated TCR beta chains (compared with equally common others) were more clonally expanded.

The TCR originated in a boy younger than 18 in good health and CMV-seronegative. Sequencing input: PBMCs.

The CDR3 nucleotides are TGCGCCAGCAGCAGGGGCGGGAGTACCAATGAGCAGTTCTTC. Translating it yields CASSRGGSTNEQFF. The gene calls are TRBV5-1 and TRBJ2-1; 7 nucleotides align to TRBD2. Germline lookup yields CDR1 SGHRS and CDR2 YFSETQ. The trim removed 4 bases at V and 6 bases at J, leaving 7 bases unmatched. The CDR3 is 14 residues long. Using reference TRBV5-1 and TRBJ2-1 for the parts outside the CDR3, the full variable domain is KAGVTQTPRYLIKTRGQQVTLSCSPISGHRSVSWYQQTPGQGLQFLFEYFSETQRNKGNFPGRFSGRQFSNSRSEMNVSTLELGDSALYLCASSRGGSTNEQFFGPGTRLTVL.